This TCR beta chain was sequenced for a study of blood T cell repertoires in COVID-19. This table comes from immunoSEQ multiplex PCR, and its TCRdb copy is limited to in-frame clones, with some not included. The sample includes nearly 350,000 clones, about four fifths of them seen just once. Germline lookup yields CDR1 MDHEN and CDR2 SYDVKM. Trimming took 8 bases from V and 8 from J, leaving 12 bases between them. This CDR3 is built from 11 residues. The specimen was peripheral blood. This chain connects TRBV28 to TRBJ1-1; D remains ambiguous. The receptor's source is a man younger than 40 with active or convalescent COVID-19. The CDR3 region has the DNA TGTGCCAGCCGACGGGGTCAAGAAGCTTTCTTT. It specifies CASRRGQEAFF.